Following are 26 T cell receptor beta chains from one sample sequenced in a study of metastatic and nonmetastatic thyroid tumors. No treatment had been given to any patient before thyroid surgery. MiXCR was used by TCRdb to re-call the PCR reads. The sample includes approximately 86,000 clones, under 15% of them seen just once. Sample: tumor tissue. The source is a female donor with papillary thyroid cancer or a benign thyroid nodule (not recorded which). Some clones in this sample may be carry-over from other donors' samples.

This chain links TRBV18 with TRBJ2-1; D is uncertain. The CDR3 is made up of 15 amino acids. Germline V gives CDR1 KGHSH, CDR2 LQKENI. Trimming left V 3 bases short and J 3 bases short, with 12 bases between. The CDR3 loop is CASSPSLKGYNEQFF. In DNA, the CDR3 is TGTGCCAGCTCACCTTCTTTGAAGGGCTACAATGAGCAGTTCTTC.

This clone was seen ten or more times. Other DNA sequences from this sample encode an identical CDR3 as well. The gene calls are TRBV11-2 and TRBJ2-3, with 16 bases fitting TRBD2. Germline CDR1 SGHAT, CDR2 FQNNGV. The V and J ends lost 5 bases and 7 bases, in that order; junction bases with no gene match: 6. This CDR3 region has 16 residues. CDR3 DNA: TGTGCCAGCAGCGCGGGACTAGCGGGAGGGCAAAATACGCAGTATTTT. Its protein is CASSAGLAGGQNTQYF.

This clone was detected ten times or more. This sequence joins TRBV18 and TRBJ2-2; TRBD1 matches at 8 bases. From germline, CDR1 is KGHSH and CDR2 LQKENI. This CDR3 is built from 14 residues. V gave up 5 bases and J gave up 6 bases; unmatched junction bases: 5. Here the CDR3 DNA reads TGTGCCAGCTCAGCGTCACAGGGGGCCGGGGAGCTGTTTTTT. This translates into CASSASQGAGELFF.

The sample holds many counts of this clone. The chain carries TRBV29-1 and TRBJ1-1, with a weak D call TRBD1 (5 bases). The germline V and J ends were trimmed by 2 bases and 6 bases, with 19 bases remaining between them. This CDR3 spans 15 amino acids. Germline V CDR1 and CDR2: SQVTM, ANQGSEA. The DNA of the CDR3 is TGCAGCGTTGAACGCCAAAGGGAGGGGTGGGCTGAAGCTTTCTTT. This gives the protein CSVERQREGWAEAFF.

In this sample, this clone turned up many times. The rearrangement joins TRBV6-1 to TRBJ2-7, with a tentative D call TRBD2 (7 bases). The CDR3 is made up of 13 amino acids. Germline loops: CDR1 MNHNS, CDR2 SASEGT. Trimming cost V 11 bases and J 7 bases, with 21 bases left between them. Here the CDR3 DNA reads TGTGCCGGAGGGGGACTACCACCGTGGGAGCAGTACTTC. It specifies CAGGGLPPWEQYF.

This clone was detected many times. This chain links TRBV4-1 with TRBJ1-5; tentatively, D is TRBD1 (5 bases). With 1 base removed from V and 1 base from J, the gap between germline ends came to 11 bases. Germline V lookup: CDR1 MGHRA, CDR2 YSYEKL. The CDR3 spans 16 residues. CDR3 DNA: TGCGCCAGCAGCCAAGTTTCAGGGAAGAGCAATCAGCCCCAGCATTTT. Translated: CASSQVSGKSNQPQHF.

In its sample, this clone was seen many times. The genes are TRBV5-1 and TRBJ2-6, with D perhaps matching TRBD2 (6 bases). Trimming removed 5 bases from V and 0 bases from J, with 24 bases in between. The CDR3 loop spans 20 amino acids. CDR1 and CDR2 from the germline V gene are SGHRS and YFSETQ. DNA of the CDR3: TGCGCCAGCAGGAAAGGAGGGGTTATTGCGGGGAGCTCTGGGGCCAACGTCCTGACTTTC. Encoded protein: CASRKGGVIAGSSGANVLTF.

With regard to this clone: This may stem from a read error, because a much larger clone lies one nucleotide away. The J gene is TRBJ2-5, the V gene TRBV5-5; D is possibly TRBD1 or TRBD2 (5 bases each). There are 16 residues in the CDR3. Germline V gene data show CDR1 as SGHKS and CDR2 as YYEKEE (reference sequence). The V end lost 0 bases, the J end lost 5 bases, and 17 bases lay between the germline ends. CDR3 nucleotides: TGTGCCAGCAGCTTGGTCGCGCGAGGGCCAGGGGAGACCCAGTACTTC. Protein: CASSLVARGPGETQYF.

This clone came up once. Being one base from a much bigger clone, this may be a read error. The J gene is TRBJ2-1, the V gene TRBV3-1; 8 nucleotides match TRBD1. The ends lost 4 bases at V and 9 bases at J; junction bases unmatched: 8. The CDR3 is 14 amino acids. Per germline, CDR1 LGHDT and CDR2 YNNKEL (reference sequence). CDR3 sequence: CASSPRQGSGEQFF. The CDR3 DNA reads as TGTGCCAGCAGCCCCCGACAGGGGTCAGGTGAGCAGTTCTTC.

This clone has at least ten counts. The V and J genes are TRBV30 and TRBJ2-7; D is undetermined. The V gene lost 1 base and the J gene lost 0 bases, with 4 bases spanning the gap. CDR1 and CDR2 from the germline V gene are GTSNPN and SVGIG (reference sequence). The CDR3 is made up of 12 amino acids. CDR3 loop: CAWSGGSYEQYF. The DNA of the CDR3 is TGTGCCTGGAGTGGGGGCTCCTACGAGCAGTACTTC.

This clone appeared many times. The chain employs TRBV20-1 and TRBJ2-5; 15 bases line up with TRBD2. The CDR3 runs to 15 residues. Germline loops: CDR1 DFQATT, CDR2 SNEGSKA (reference sequence). Trimming cost V 5 bases and J 5 bases; bases outside gene matches: 6. The CDR3 here is CSAGGLAGGRETQYF. The CDR3 bases are TGCAGTGCTGGGGGACTAGCGGGAGGTCGTGAGACCCAGTACTTC.

This clone occurred many times. V gene TRBV7-3 combines with J gene TRBJ2-5; D remains ambiguous. The CDR3 covers 13 residues. V was cut by 0 bases and J by 4 bases, with 6 bases left in between. Germline CDR1 is SGHTA and CDR2 is FQGTGA. This CDR3 reads CASSLTLLETQYF. The CDR3, as DNA: TGTGCCAGCAGCTTAACCCTCTTAGAGACCCAGTACTTC.

This clone appeared many times. The chain carries TRBV28 and TRBJ1-5; 7 nucleotides agree with TRBD1. V lost 6 bases, J lost 4 bases, and 6 bases stayed unmatched. CDR1 MDHEN and CDR2 SYDVKM come from the germline V gene. The CDR3 runs to 14 residues. CDR3 loop: CASSPGTANQPQHF. CDR3 sequence (DNA): TGTGCCAGCAGCCCTGGGACAGCTAATCAGCCCCAGCATTTT.

A note on this clone: Being one base from a much bigger clone, this may be a read error. Other nucleotide sequences from this sample produce the same CDR3. The V gene is TRBV6-1, the J gene TRBJ2-3; D uncertain. The germline V gene encodes CDR1 MNHNS and CDR2 SASEGT. The CDR3 covers 14 residues. In nucleotides, the CDR3 is TGCGCCAGCACTGAACATTTGGGAACAGATACGCAGTATTTT. Its protein product is CASTEHLGTDTQYF.

This clone was picked up many times. CDR3 bases: TGCGCCAGCAGCCAAGATCTGTTGACTAGCGGATACAATGAGCAGTTCTTC. It is translated as CASSQDLLTSGYNEQFF. The rearrangement joins TRBV4-1 to TRBJ2-1, with 9 bases identical to TRBD2. This CDR3 region has 17 residues. In germline, CDR1 is MGHRA, CDR2 YSYEKL. J lost 4 bases, V lost 0 bases, and 7 bases had no gene match.

Only a few counts were recorded for this clone. The rearrangement uses TRBV2 and TRBJ2-7, with 11 bases aligning to TRBD2. The V gene's germline CDR1 is SNHLY and CDR2 FYNNEI. Germline trimming cut 8 bases from V and 2 bases from J; bases unmatched to any gene: 5. This CDR3 is 14 amino acids long. This CDR3 is CASRPGLAAYEQYF. In nucleotides, the CDR3 is TGTGCCAGCCGGCCGGGACTAGCGGCCTACGAGCAGTACTTC.

Concerning this clone itself: A read error may explain this, as a much larger clone is one base away. The gene calls are TRBV27 and TRBJ2-5; TRBD2 might be the D (5 bases). Looked up from germline, CDR1 is MNHEY and CDR2 is SMNVEV (reference sequence). This CDR3 region has 14 residues. CDR3 DNA sequence: TGTACCAGCAGACCATCGTGGGAGAGCGAGACCCAGTACTTC. It yields the protein CTSRPSWESETQYF.

This clone occurred many times. The genes are TRBV12-3 or TRBV12-4 and TRBJ2-3; 10 bases match TRBD2. CDR3 length: 14 residues. V lost 7 bases and J lost 4; bases outside the gene matches: 5. CDR3 coding DNA: TGTGCCAGCAAGGCTAGCGGGAGTTCAGATACGCAGTATTTT. It yields the protein CASKASGSSDTQYF.

As regards this clone: A much more abundant neighbour one base away suggests this may be a read error. The chain recombines TRBV6-1 with TRBJ1-5; the D gene is possibly TRBD1 (6 bases). The CDR3 loop spans 15 amino acids. Germline lookup yields CDR1 MNHNS and CDR2 SASEGT. The DNA for the CDR3 is TGTGCCAGCCGGCGGGGGCCTAATAGCAATCGGCCCCAGCATTTT. This gives the protein CASRRGPNSNRPQHF.

This clone was observed a few times. V gene TRBV5-4 combines with J gene TRBJ2-2; 9 bases align to TRBD2. There are 18 residues in the CDR3. V lost 4 bases, J lost 3 bases, and 13 bases stayed unmatched. Germline lookup yields CDR1 SGHNT and CDR2 YYREEE (reference sequence). The CDR3 region is CASSRQARVAGDTGELFF. The CDR3 DNA follows: TGTGCCAGCAGCCGCCAAGCTAGGGTAGCGGGAGACACCGGGGAGCTGTTTTTT.

In regard to this clone: A read error may explain this, as a much larger clone is one base away. Other DNA variants within this sample encode the same CDR3. The genes are TRBV28 and TRBJ2-7; D is unresolved. Trimming removed 3 bases at V and 0 bases at J, with 9 bases between. The CDR3 has 14 residues. The germline V gene encodes CDR1 MDHEN and CDR2 SYDVKM. CDR3 sequence (DNA): TGTGCCAGCAGTTTCGAAGGCTTCTCCTACGAGCAGTACTTC. Its translation: CASSFEGFSYEQYF.

At least ten counts were recorded for this clone. This chain joins TRBV5-6 and TRBJ2-7; 10 nucleotides align to TRBD1. The junction had 7 bases not matched to a gene; V was cut back by 4 bases and J by 0 bases. Germline V gene lookup returns CDR1 SGHDT and CDR2 YYEEEE. This CDR3 comprises 16 residues. CDR3 amino acids: CASSQGQGRRSYEQYF. DNA for the CDR3: TGTGCCAGCAGCCAGGGACAGGGGCGTCGCTCCTACGAGCAGTACTTC.

Many counts were recorded for this clone. The chain couples TRBV6-1 to TRBJ2-7; 8 bases fit TRBD2. Germline assignment: CDR1 MNHNS and CDR2 SASEGT. The V gene end was trimmed by 3 bases and the J gene end by 2 bases; junction bases not matched to a gene: 9. The CDR3 totals 16 residues. The CDR3 sequence: CASSERVAGPAYEQYF. The CDR3 region has the DNA TGTGCCAGCAGTGAGAGAGTAGCGGGACCTGCCTACGAGCAGTACTTC.

The chain carries TRBV5-1 and TRBJ2-5; D is unresolved. V was pared by 4 bases and J by 3 bases, with 13 bases between. CDR1 SGHRS and CDR2 YFSETQ come from the germline V gene. This CDR3 has 14 residues. The CDR3 DNA reads TGCGCCAGCAGCCTAACGCAGGCCAAAGAGACCCAGTACTTC. This translates into CASSLTQAKETQYF.

As concerns this clone: Possible read error: a much larger clone is one base away. V and J are TRBV25-1 and TRBJ2-1; D remains ambiguous. V dropped 7 bases and J dropped 3 bases, with 7 bases sitting between them. Per germline, CDR1 MGHDK and CDR2 SYGVNS. The CDR3 length is 12 residues. The CDR3 here is CASTYHYNEQFF. CDR3 bases: TGTGCCAGCACGTACCACTACAATGAGCAGTTCTTC. Complete variable domain (other parts from reference TRBV25-1 and TRBJ2-1): EADIYQTPRYLVIGTGKKITLECSQTMGHDKMYWYQQDPGMELHLIHYSYGVNSTEKGDLSSESTVSRIRTEHFPLTLESARPSHTSQYLCASTYHYNEQFFGPGTRLTVL.

This clone was observed a few times. This could be a read error, since a much larger clone is one nucleotide away. Other DNA sequences in the same sample also yield this CDR3. CDR3 nucleotide sequence: TGTGCCAGCAGCGAAGGATCTGGACTGACCTACGAGCAGTACTTC. Translated: CASSEGSGLTYEQYF. The chain is built from TRBV5-8 and TRBJ2-7, with a weak D call TRBD2 (5 bases). CDR1 is SGHTS and CDR2 is YDEGEE in the germline V gene. The CDR3 sequence is 15 residues long. V lost 4 bases and J 2 bases, leaving 16 bases between the germline ends. Variable domain in full (rest from reference TRBV5-8 and TRBJ2-7): EAGVTQSPTHLIKTRGQQATLRCSPISGHTSVYWYQQALGLGLQFLLWYDEGEERNRGNFPPRFSGRQFPNYSSELNVNALELEDSALYLCASSEGSGLTYEQYFGPGTRLTVT.